A single sample is the source of the 13 T cell receptor beta chains below, sequenced in a study of human T cells and chemical hapten exposure. TCRdb passed the RACE reads through MiXCR, listing each CDR3 protein once. This sample has approximately 370,000 distinct CDR3 sequences, with approximately 5.8% found just once. Time point indicated: pre-sensitization, week 0. The treatment denotes: therapeutic diphenylcyclopropenone sensitization with weekly scalp DPC. Sequencing was performed on whole blood, taken in connection with sensitization to the hapten diphenylcyclopropenone (DPC). All receptors come from a woman between 18 and 29 years old with alopecia areata. Some clones in this sample may be carry-over from other donors' samples.

This clonotype was seen only a few times. The chain uses TRBV5-5 and TRBJ1-3, with no clear D. With 1 base removed from V and 0 bases from J, the gap between germline ends came to 14 bases. The CDR3 has 17 residues. Germline CDR1 reads SGHKS; CDR2 reads YYEKEE (reference sequence). The CDR3 sequence is CASSLSFVVDSGNTIYF. In DNA form, the CDR3 reads TGTGCCAGCAGCTTGTCGTTTGTCGTCGACTCTGGAAACACCATATATTTT.

This clonotype was seen a handful of times. As DNA, the CDR3 is TGTGCCATCAGTGACCTGGCAGGTAAAACAGATACGCAGTATTTT. It codes for CAISDLAGKTDTQYF. This sequence joins TRBV10-3 and TRBJ2-3; D remains unclear. CDR3 size: 15 residues. Germline CDR1 and CDR2: ENHRY and SYGVKD. V gave up 3 bases and J gave up 3 bases, with 13 bases separating them.

There are a few counts of this clonotype. The rearrangement joins TRBV18 to TRBJ1-1, with TRBD1 matching 7 bases. CDR1 is KGHSH and CDR2 is LQKENI in the germline V gene. The CDR3 spans 18 residues. V lost 1 base, J lost 1 base, and 12 bases stayed unmatched. The CDR3 region is CASSPLSRRQGSNTEAFF. In DNA, the CDR3 is TGTGCCAGCTCACCACTGAGTAGGCGACAGGGCTCGAACACTGAAGCTTTCTTT.

This clonotype has just a few counts. The chain joins TRBV20-1 to TRBJ2-3; tentatively, D is TRBD1 (6 bases). Germline CDR1 is DFQATT and CDR2 is SNEGSKA (reference sequence). This CDR3 is built from 14 residues. V was clipped by 5 bases and J by 2 bases, with 14 bases between them. This chain's CDR3 is CSAQTGQITDTQYF. The CDR3 nucleotides read TGCAGTGCTCAAACGGGACAAATCACAGATACGCAGTATTTT.

The DNA for the CDR3 is TGTGCCAGTAGTATAGACACCGGGACTAGCGGCAATGAGCAGTTCTTC. This codes for CASSIDTGTSGNEQFF. V is TRBV19 and J is TRBJ2-1; 11 bases are shared with TRBD2. Per the germline V gene, CDR1 is LNHDA and CDR2 is SQIVND (reference sequence). The CDR3 covers 16 residues. The ends lost 0 bases at V and 6 bases at J; junction bases unmatched: 4.

In its sample, this clonotype was seen many times. The V gene is TRBV10-3, the J gene TRBJ1-1; D unresolved. The CDR3 contains 15 residues. Germline values: CDR1 ENHRY, CDR2 SYGVKD. The V end was cut by 3 bases, the J end by 6 bases, with 17 bases between. In nucleotides, the CDR3 is TGTGCCATCAGTGAATTGTCCCCTGGGCGTGCTGAAGCTTTCTTT. It encodes CAISELSPGRAEAFF.

In this sample, this clonotype turned up a few times. The chain couples TRBV6-4 to TRBJ1-1; D possibly corresponds to TRBD1 (5 bases). The CDR3 extends over 13 amino acids. Between the trimmed V and J ends, which lost 7 bases and 0 bases, there was a span of 9 bases. Looked up from germline, CDR1 is MRHNA and CDR2 is SNTAGT. The CDR3 nucleotides are TGTGCCAGCAAGCAGACAGTGAACACTGAAGCTTTCTTT. Translated: CASKQTVNTEAFF.

The chain is built from TRBV5-5 and TRBJ1-6, with D tentatively TRBD1 (6 bases). V lost 2 bases to trimming and J lost 2 bases, with 11 bases between them. Looked up from germline, CDR1 is SGHKS and CDR2 is YYEKEE (reference sequence). The CDR3 length is 16 residues. CDR3 region: CASSFSGDPYNSPLHF. The DNA of the CDR3 is TGTGCCAGCAGCTTTTCAGGGGACCCCTATAATTCACCCCTCCACTTT. The entire variable domain, with the rest obtained from reference TRBV5-5 and TRBJ1-6, is as follows: DAGVTQSPTHLIKTRGQQVTLRCSPISGHKSVSWYQQVLGQGPQFIFQYYEKEERGRGNFPDRFSARQFPNYSSELNVNALLLGDSALYLCASSFSGDPYNSPLHFGNGTRLTVT.

This clonotype showed up just a few times. The chain uses TRBV6-2 or TRBV6-3 and TRBJ1-6, with a possible D match to TRBD1 (6 bases). CDR1 is MNHEY and CDR2 is SVGEGT in the germline V gene. The CDR3 is 17 residues long. V lost 6 bases, J lost 2 bases, and 17 bases lay in between. CDR3 DNA: TGTGCCAGCAGGGGATCCGTTGGACAGACCTATAATTCACCCCTCCACTTT. This encodes CASRGSVGQTYNSPLHF.

Turning to this clonotype: One base away lies a much larger clone, so this may be a sequencing read error. The gene calls are TRBV2 and TRBJ2-5; TRBD2 matches 12 bases. The CDR3 extends over 15 amino acids. Trimming removed 6 bases from V and 2 bases from J; junction bases left unmatched: 4. CDR1 is SNHLY, CDR2 FYNNEI, per germline. The CDR3 bases are TGTGCCAGCAGGGAGACTAGCGGGGGACAAGAGACCCAGTACTTC. It is translated as CASRETSGGQETQYF.

This clonotype was seen many times. This chain connects TRBV6-5 to TRBJ1-2; TRBD1 agrees at 7 bases. The V segment lost 0 bases and the J segment 4 bases; nucleotides outside the gene matches: 11. Germline V lookup: CDR1 MNHEY, CDR2 SVGAGI. CDR3 length: 17 amino acids. This chain's CDR3 is CASSYSISGDSSYGYTF. The DNA of the CDR3 is TGTGCCAGCAGTTACTCGATTTCAGGGGACAGTAGCTATGGCTACACCTTC.

The chain combines TRBV20-1 with TRBJ1-1; no firm D call. This CDR3 has 13 residues. V lost 0 bases to trimming and J lost 7 bases, with 12 bases between them. CDR1 and CDR2 (germline): DFQATT, SNEGSKA (reference sequence). The CDR3 here is CSARDLVSDEAFF. The DNA of the CDR3 is TGCAGTGCTAGAGACCTGGTGTCGGATGAAGCTTTCTTT.

This clonotype has ten or more counts. The gene calls are TRBV20-1 and TRBJ1-5; tentative D call: TRBD1 (5 bases). Germline V CDR1 and CDR2: DFQATT, SNEGSKA (reference sequence). V lost 6 bases and J 4 bases, leaving 13 bases between the germline ends. This CDR3 contains 13 residues. In DNA, the CDR3 is TGCAGTGCGATTCAGGGACCGAATCAGCCCCAGCATTTT. This sequence encodes CSAIQGPNQPQHF.